What follows are 15 T cell receptor beta chains derived from one specimen sequenced in a study of T cells in Graves' hyperthyroidism and ophthalmopathy. Amplification targeted TCR beta CDR3 regions from RNA transcripts. Primed by the HTBI set, a first-round RT-PCR was run on the TCR CDR3. TCRdb recomputed calls from the multiplex PCR reads with MiXCR, one row per CDR3 protein. The data hold a few hundred thousand distinct CDR3 sequences, with about 15% observed a single time. The sequenced sample was blood. These receptor sequences come from a woman under 40 with Graves' hyperthyroidism.

The V call is TRBV6-5, the J call TRBJ2-3; tentative D call: TRBD1 (7 bases). The CDR3 has 18 residues. In germline, CDR1 is MNHEY, CDR2 SVGAGI. V dropped 0 bases and J dropped 1 base, with 17 bases sitting between them. The CDR3 DNA reads TGTGCCAGCAGTTACTCGAGACGGAGGGGGCAGGGCACAGATACGCAGTATTTT. Amino acids: CASSYSRRRGQGTDTQYF.

This clonotype has just a few counts. The chain links TRBV7-2 to TRBJ1-4; D perhaps matches TRBD1 (5 bases). The germline gives CDR1 SGHTA, CDR2 FQGNSA. V gave up 4 bases and J gave up 5 bases, with 14 bases separating them. This CDR3 has 15 residues. For the CDR3, the DNA is TGTGCCAGCAGCTCTTACAGGAGCACCAATGAAAAACTGTTTTTT. It encodes CASSSYRSTNEKLFF.

Ten or more counts support this clonotype. CDR3: CASSRDIGFEAFF. The DNA of the CDR3 is TGTGCCAGCAGCCGGGACATTGGATTTGAAGCTTTCTTT. The rearrangement uses TRBV14 and TRBJ1-1, with D perhaps matching TRBD1 (6 bases). With 4 bases removed from V and 7 bases from J, the gap between germline ends came to 13 bases. Germline-derived CDR1 and CDR2 are SGHDN and FVKESK. The CDR3 contains 13 residues.

V gene TRBV28 combines with J gene TRBJ2-7, with 12 bases matching TRBD2. Germline V gene lookup returns CDR1 MDHEN and CDR2 SYDVKM. The CDR3 has 17 amino acids. V shed 6 bases and J 5 bases; nucleotides not matched to a gene: 14. The CDR3, as DNA: TGTGCCAGCAGACCTGGACTAGCGGGATATTCGGCCCACGAGCAGTACTTC. Residues: CASRPGLAGYSAHEQYF. The whole variable domain, filled in from reference TRBV28 and TRBJ2-7, reads DVKVTQSSRYLVKRTGEKVFLECVQDMDHENMFWYRQDPGLGLRLIYFSYDVKMKEKGDIPEGYSVSREKKERFSLILESASTNQTSMYLCASRPGLAGYSAHEQYFGPGTRLTVT.

This clonotype was observed at least ten times. V usage is TRBV27 and J usage is TRBJ2-3, with a tentative D call TRBD2 (6 bases). This CDR3 is built from 14 residues. Germline CDR1 and CDR2: MNHEY and SMNVEV (reference sequence). V lost 4 bases to trimming and J lost 1 base, with 9 bases between them. Here the CDR3 DNA reads TGTGCCAGCAGTTCCAGACTAGGCACAGATACGCAGTATTTT. Protein: CASSSRLGTDTQYF.

V usage is TRBV9 and J usage is TRBJ2-3; TRBD2 matches 11 bases. This CDR3 has 17 residues. V lost 4 bases and J lost 5; bases outside the gene matches: 12. Germline V CDR1 and CDR2: SGDLS, YYNGEE. The CDR3 spells CASSPRLAGGREDTQYF. CDR3 in DNA: TGTGCCAGCAGCCCCCGGTTAGCGGGAGGGCGAGAAGATACGCAGTATTTT. The full variable domain, completed using reference TRBV9 and TRBJ2-3, is DSGVTQTPKHLITATGQRVTLRCSPRSGDLSVYWYQQSLDQGLQFLIQYYNGEERAKGNILERFSAQQFPDLHSELNLSSLELGDSALYFCASSPRLAGGREDTQYFGPGTRLTVL.

V and J are TRBV12-3 or TRBV12-4 and TRBJ2-3; 10 bases are a match to TRBD2. The CDR3 totals 16 residues. Trimming took 7 bases from V and 5 from J; bases not matched to a gene: 12. The CDR3 sequence: CASIPLAGAFGDTQYF. In DNA, the CDR3 is TGTGCCAGCATTCCCCTAGCGGGAGCCTTTGGAGATACGCAGTATTTT.

This clonotype was detected many times. This chain joins TRBV24-1 and TRBJ2-1; 16 bases agree with TRBD2. Germline trimming cut 2 bases from V and 7 bases from J; bases unmatched to any gene: 7. The CDR3 runs 18 residues. Germline assignment: CDR1 KGHDR and CDR2 SFDVKD. The CDR3 reads CATSDSGLAGGPRNEQFF. The CDR3 DNA reads as TGTGCCACCAGTGATTCGGGACTAGCGGGAGGGCCGAGGAATGAGCAGTTCTTC.

The sample holds many counts of this clonotype. The chain employs TRBV27 and TRBJ2-1; D possibly corresponds to TRBD2 (5 bases). Germline V lookup: CDR1 MNHEY, CDR2 SMNVEV (reference sequence). This CDR3 is 13 amino acids long. V lost 3 bases, J lost 6 bases, and 9 bases lay in between. CDR3 in amino acids: CASSFSGSNEQFF. CDR3 in DNA: TGTGCCAGCAGTTTTTCGGGAAGCAATGAGCAGTTCTTC.

The chain carries TRBV14 and TRBJ2-7; 8 bases agree with TRBD1. Per the germline V gene, CDR1 is SGHDN and CDR2 is FVKESK. This CDR3 has 16 amino acids. The V segment lost 1 base and the J segment 0 bases; nucleotides outside the gene matches: 5. The CDR3 region is CASSQVGTGSSYEQYF. The CDR3 region has the DNA TGTGCCAGCAGCCAAGTAGGGACAGGAAGCTCCTACGAGCAGTACTTC.

The chain links TRBV18 to TRBJ1-4; perhaps TRBD1 as D (5 bases). Trimming pared 6 bases from V and 7 bases from J, leaving 21 bases between. The CDR3 spans 16 residues. Germline lookup yields CDR1 KGHSH and CDR2 LQKENI. The CDR3 DNA follows: TGTGCCAGCTCTTTCGTACAGGAAGGTCAGGGTGAAAAACTGTTTTTT. The encoded protein is CASSFVQEGQGEKLFF.

This chain uses TRBV2 with TRBJ2-1, with 11 bases identical to TRBD1. In germline, CDR1 is SNHLY, CDR2 FYNNEI. This CDR3 region has 18 residues. The V segment lost 4 bases and the J segment 2 bases; nucleotides outside the gene matches: 10. The CDR3 here is CASSASSGTGGTYNEQFF. The CDR3 DNA reads TGTGCCAGCAGTGCCTCTTCGGGGACAGGGGGAACCTACAATGAGCAGTTCTTC.

This chain links TRBV24-1 with TRBJ2-1, with 7 bases lining up with TRBD1. J lost 2 bases, V lost 4 bases, and 4 bases had no gene match. Germline V gives CDR1 KGHDR, CDR2 SFDVKD. The CDR3 is 15 amino acids. The CDR3 DNA reads as TGTGCCACCAGTGAGAACAGGGGACCCTACAATGAGCAGTTCTTC. Translating it yields CATSENRGPYNEQFF.

Worth noting for this clonotype: Sequence at one end of the junction differs from germline and may be a read error. The chain joins TRBV6-1 to TRBJ2-1, with 12 bases that match TRBD2. Per the germline V gene, CDR1 is MNHNS and CDR2 is SASEGT. The CDR3 is 14 amino acids. The CDR3 protein is CASSPTSGRGGTSF. CDR3 in DNA: TGCGCCAGCAGTCCGACTAGCGGGAGAGGTGGTACCTCCTTC.

This clonotype was recorded many times. The chain recombines TRBV28 with TRBJ1-5; TRBD1 agrees at 10 bases. CDR1 is MDHEN, CDR2 SYDVKM, per germline. With V trimmed by 8 bases and J by 2 bases, 9 bases remained unmatched. The length of the CDR3 is 16 residues. CDR3 DNA: TGTGCCAGCCAGCTCCCTGGGACAGGGGGCAATCAGCCCCAGCATTTT. Protein sequence: CASQLPGTGGNQPQHF. The variable domain in full, with the rest retrieved from reference TRBV28 and TRBJ1-5, is DVKVTQSSRYLVKRTGEKVFLECVQDMDHENMFWYRQDPGLGLRLIYFSYDVKMKEKGDIPEGYSVSREKKERFSLILESASTNQTSMYLCASQLPGTGGNQPQHFGDGTRLSIL.